The 27 T cell receptor beta chains reported below all come from one sample, sequenced in a study of blood T cell repertoires in COVID-19 (dated by TCRdb to about 2020). Library generation was performed with the immunoSEQ multiplex PCR assay. Drawn from immuneACCESS, this table holds only the in-frame rearrangements with V and J called that TCRdb kept. Clones are partly lost; checked studies trace under half to an unresolved V gene and leave the rest unexplained. The sample table contains hundreds of thousands of clones; only one count was recorded for approximately 91% of them. The top ten hold just under 7.5% of the sample. The sample was peripheral blood. The receptors come from a woman aged 70-85 years with COVID-19, enrolled during active disease.

The chain has TRBV29-1 and TRBJ1-5; D is perhaps TRBD1 (5 bases). V was cut by 7 bases and J by 5 bases, with 21 bases left in between. Germline V gene sequence: CDR1 SQVTM, CDR2 ANQGSEA. The CDR3 totals 15 residues. The CDR3 region is CSARSRVGRDQPQHF. The CDR3 coding sequence is TGCAGCGCACGTTCCAGAGTGGGCAGGGATCAGCCCCAGCATTTT.

The chain joins TRBV4-1 to TRBJ2-7, with TRBD1 as a possible D gene (5 bases). CDR1 is MGHRA and CDR2 is YSYEKL in the germline V gene. The CDR3 is 14 amino acids. V was cut by 1 base and J by 6 bases, with 13 bases left in between. Here the CDR3 reads CASSQGLGQGEQYF. As DNA, the CDR3 is TGCGCCAGCAGCCAAGGTCTAGGACAAGGCGAGCAGTACTTC.

The chain is built from TRBV11-2 and TRBJ2-7, with D possibly matching TRBD2 (6 bases). Germline CDR1 is SGHAT and CDR2 is FQNNGV. The CDR3 length is 13 residues. V lost 5 bases to trimming and J lost 7 bases, with 15 bases between them. CDR3 DNA sequence: TGTGCCAGCAGCCCCGGGACTTCGGGAGAGCAGTACTTC. This translates into CASSPGTSGEQYF.

This clone was detected only once. The chain combines TRBV18 with TRBJ1-1; 10 bases are shared with TRBD1. The CDR3 contains 13 residues. V shed 6 bases, J shed 5 bases, and the junction held 3 bases outside the gene matches. Germline CDR1 is KGHSH and CDR2 is LQKENI. For the CDR3, the DNA is TGTGCCAGCTCCTCGGACAGGGGGACTGAAGCTTTCTTT. Translation: CASSSDRGTEAFF.

This chain links TRBV29-1 with TRBJ2-7, with 11 bases aligning to TRBD1. The trim removed 3 bases at V and 6 bases at J, leaving 10 bases unmatched. The germline V gene encodes CDR1 SQVTM and CDR2 ANQGSEA. The CDR3 runs 15 residues. CDR3 sequence: CSVERPSGTGGEQYF. CDR3 sequence (DNA): TGCAGCGTTGAGAGACCCTCCGGGACAGGGGGCGAGCAGTACTTC.

The J gene is TRBJ1-6, the V gene TRBV24-1, with 8 positions matching TRBD1. The CDR3 extends over 16 amino acids. Losses at the gene ends were 3 bases for V and 4 bases for J; bases not matched to a gene: 4. Germline lookup yields CDR1 KGHDR and CDR2 SFDVKD. The CDR3 is CATSDGRTGYNSPLHF. In nucleotides, the CDR3 is TGTGCCACCAGTGATGGCCGGACAGGGTATAATTCACCCCTCCACTTT.

The rearrangement joins TRBV11-2 to TRBJ2-5, with D possibly TRBD1 on 5 matching bases. CDR1 and CDR2 from the germline V gene are SGHAT and FQNNGV. V was shortened by 0 bases and J by 2 bases, with 10 bases between the two germline ends. The CDR3 has 15 amino acids. The chain's CDR3 is CASSLDRGSQETQYF. The CDR3 DNA reads as TGTGCCAGCAGCTTAGATAGGGGCAGTCAAGAGACCCAGTACTTC.

This chain connects TRBV9 to TRBJ2-6; 11 bases line up with TRBD2. The CDR3 has 19 amino acids. Germline V CDR1 and CDR2: SGDLS, YYNGEE. The V segment lost 3 bases and the J segment 0 bases; nucleotides outside the gene matches: 8. CDR3 region: CASSAQTSGVSSGANVLTF. In DNA, the CDR3 is TGTGCCAGCAGCGCACAGACTAGCGGGGTCAGCTCTGGGGCCAACGTCCTGACTTTC.

The chain links TRBV9 to TRBJ1-6, with a possible D match to TRBD1 (5 bases). Germline assignment: CDR1 SGDLS and CDR2 YYNGEE. Trimming stripped 2 bases from V and 7 bases from J, with 10 bases between. The CDR3 contains 14 residues. CDR3 DNA sequence: TGTGCCAGCAGCGTCGGAGGGACCAATTCACCCCTCCACTTT. Translated: CASSVGGTNSPLHF.

The gene calls are TRBV1 and TRBJ1-1. TRBV1 is deemed a pseudogene. This CDR3 has 17 residues. CDR3 sequence reads: CTSSQDRGGAYYTEAFF. The CDR3 DNA sequence: TGCACCAGCAGCCAAGATCGGGGAGGGGCTTATTACACTGAAGCTTTCTTT.

This chain joins TRBV15 and TRBJ2-1; 7 nucleotides match TRBD1. The J segment lost 1 base and the V segment lost 4 bases, leaving 4 bases of the junction unmatched. Germline lookup yields CDR1 LNHNV and CDR2 YYDKDF (reference sequence). CDR3 length: 15 amino acids. The CDR3 sequence is CATSTTGVSYNEQFF. CDR3 nucleotide sequence: TGTGCCACCAGCACCACAGGGGTATCCTACAATGAGCAGTTCTTC. Full variable domain (rest looked up from reference TRBV15 and TRBJ2-1): DAMVIQNPRYQVTQFGKPVTLSCSQTLNHNVMYWYQQKSSQAPKLLFHYYDKDFNNEADTPDNFQSRRPNTSFCFLDIRSPGLGDTAMYLCATSTTGVSYNEQFFGPGTRLTVL.

The rearrangement uses TRBV30 and TRBJ1-3, with D possibly TRBD1 on 5 matching bases. V gave up 3 bases and J gave up 0 bases, with 15 bases separating them. From germline, CDR1 is GTSNPN and CDR2 SVGIG (reference sequence). The CDR3 runs 16 residues. The CDR3 DNA reads TGTGCCTGGAGGGAGACAGTCCAATCCTCTGGAAACACCATATATTTT. Encoded protein: CAWRETVQSSGNTIYF.

This chain links TRBV2 with TRBJ2-1, with D perhaps TRBD1 (6 bases). The CDR3 length is 16 residues. The germline V gene has CDR1 SNHLY and CDR2 FYNNEI. Trimming cost V 4 bases and J 4 bases, with 17 bases left between them. The CDR3 sequence: CASSGFGTIFYNEQFF. CDR3 DNA: TGTGCCAGCAGTGGGTTCGGGACAATATTTTACAATGAGCAGTTCTTC.

The gene calls are TRBV27 and TRBJ1-5; D is ambiguous. CDR3 length: 13 amino acids. CDR1 MNHEY and CDR2 SMNVEV come from the germline V gene (reference sequence). V lost 8 bases and J 0 bases, leaving 8 bases between the germline ends. In DNA form, the CDR3 reads TGTGCCAGCCGGCGGGATAGCAATCAGCCCCAGCATTTT. Its protein is CASRRDSNQPQHF.

The CDR3 loop is CSVSEQGGNSPLHF. The CDR3 nucleotides read TGCAGCGTTTCGGAACAGGGTGGTAATTCACCCCTCCACTTT. The J gene is TRBJ1-6, the V gene TRBV29-1, with D possibly matching TRBD1 (6 bases). Germline CDR1 and CDR2: SQVTM and ANQGSEA. Between the trimmed V and J ends, which lost 5 bases and 6 bases, there was a span of 14 bases. The CDR3 consists of 14 residues.

In its sample, this clone was seen a few times. This chain joins TRBV18 and TRBJ1-1, with D perhaps matching TRBD1 (5 bases). The CDR3 runs 14 residues. Germline loops: CDR1 KGHSH, CDR2 LQKENI. V was pared by 1 base and J by 4 bases, with 10 bases between. Here the CDR3 DNA reads TGTGCCAGCTCACCACAGGGGTCGGGCACTGAAGCTTTCTTT. Residues: CASSPQGSGTEAFF.

The chain joins TRBV4-3 to TRBJ2-2; the match to TRBD2 covers 11 bases. Trimming took 4 bases from V and 5 from J; bases not matched to a gene: 6. Germline lookup yields CDR1 LGHNA and CDR2 YSLEER. The length of the CDR3 is 16 residues. DNA of the CDR3: TGCGCCAGCAGCCTTCCAACTAGCGGGGGTACCGGGGAGCTGTTTTTT. This translates into CASSLPTSGGTGELFF.

In the case of this clone: This likely stems from a read error, as it lies one base from a far larger clone. The sample contains more than one DNA sequence encoding this CDR3. V usage is TRBV7-2 and J usage is TRBJ2-2; the match to TRBD1 covers 9 bases. CDR1 is SGHTA and CDR2 is FQGNSA in the germline V gene. The CDR3 runs to 15 residues. V shed 5 bases and J 3 bases; nucleotides not matched to a gene: 4. Here the CDR3 reads CASSLRDRDTGELFF. As DNA, the CDR3 is TGTGCCAGCAGCCTGCGGGACAGGGACACCGGGGAGCTGTTTTTT.

The CDR3 loop reads CATSDGQRETQYF. In DNA form, the CDR3 reads TGTGCCACCAGTGATGGACAGAGAGAGACCCAGTACTTC. The chain employs TRBV24-1 and TRBJ2-5, with D maybe TRBD1 (6 bases). CDR1 and CDR2 from the germline V gene are KGHDR and SFDVKD. This CDR3 comprises 13 residues. V lost 3 bases and J lost 4, with 8 bases in between.

The gene calls are TRBV7-2 and TRBJ1-1; 7 bases agree with TRBD1. Losses at the gene ends were 3 bases for V and 3 bases for J; bases not matched to a gene: 10. CDR3 size: 16 residues. CDR1 SGHTA and CDR2 FQGNSA come from the germline V gene. CDR3 protein: CASSLTAGTAYTEAFF. CDR3 bases: TGTGCCAGCAGCTTGACTGCCGGGACAGCTTACACTGAAGCTTTCTTT.

The chain carries TRBV5-6 and TRBJ2-7; D is unclear. Per germline, CDR1 SGHDT and CDR2 YYEEEE. This CDR3 contains 13 residues. Trimming removed 3 bases at V and 4 bases at J, with 11 bases between. This CDR3 reads CASSSAIGYEQYF. The CDR3 DNA is TGTGCCAGCAGCTCGGCGATCGGGTACGAGCAGTACTTC.

This sequence joins TRBV30 and TRBJ1-5, with D maybe TRBD1 (6 bases). Germline-derived CDR1 and CDR2 are GTSNPN and SVGIG (reference sequence). V was shortened by 1 base and J by 3 bases, with 7 bases between the two germline ends. This CDR3 comprises 13 residues. CDR3: CAWSGGHNQPQHF. Here the CDR3 DNA reads TGTGCCTGGAGTGGGGGGCACAATCAGCCCCAGCATTTT.

The rearrangement joins TRBV24-1 to TRBJ2-3; 7 bases agree with TRBD1. The CDR3 is 15 amino acids. V trimming: 4 bases; J trimming: 4 bases; junction bases outside the gene matches: 7. Germline CDR1 and CDR2: KGHDR and SFDVKD. CDR3 in amino acids: CATSDRLTGPDTQYF. For the CDR3, the DNA is TGTGCCACCAGTGACCGGCTGACAGGGCCAGATACGCAGTATTTT.

The chain recombines TRBV5-1 with TRBJ2-7; 10 nucleotides match TRBD1. The V gene end was trimmed by 2 bases and the J gene end by 3 bases; junction bases not matched to a gene: 5. Germline V lookup: CDR1 SGHRS, CDR2 YFSETQ. This CDR3 has 15 residues. The DNA for the CDR3 is TGCGCCAGCAGCTTTCCGGGACAGGGGAACTACGAGCAGTACTTC. It specifies CASSFPGQGNYEQYF.

This clone appeared a few times. The V gene is TRBV27, the J gene TRBJ1-3; 9 nucleotides agree with TRBD1. The CDR3 runs 16 residues. The germline V gene encodes CDR1 MNHEY and CDR2 SMNVEV (reference sequence). V dropped 8 bases and J dropped 1; count of bases not matched to a gene: 9. The CDR3 loop is CASGIPTGGSGNTIYF. The CDR3 DNA follows: TGTGCCAGCGGCATACCGACAGGGGGGTCTGGAAACACCATATATTTT.

The chain has TRBV10-2 and TRBJ1-1; D remains ambiguous. Germline V gene sequence: CDR1 WSHSY, CDR2 SAAADI. The V gene lost 10 bases and the J gene lost 1 base, with 10 bases spanning the gap. The CDR3 runs 12 residues. The CDR3 reads CATRAPNTEAFF. The CDR3 region has the DNA TGCGCCACCCGAGCACCGAACACTGAAGCTTTCTTT.

This rearrangement joins TRBV6-5 to TRBJ1-2, with no clear D. The germline gives CDR1 MNHEY, CDR2 SVGAGI. The CDR3 totals 14 residues. V lost 6 bases and J lost 2, with 13 bases in between. The DNA for the CDR3 is TGTGCCAGCAGAGCCCCCGGGGTCAACTATGGCTACACCTTC. This translates into CASRAPGVNYGYTF.